The 27 T cell receptor beta chains below all came from one sample that was sequenced in a study of beta chain features in type 1 diabetes. General study results and limits: In all four CD4+ subsets, TCRB CDR3 length was significantly, moderately reduced in type 1 diabetes.

Their target antigens are unknown. Expressed TCRB transcripts were sequenced, since all the RNA that had been isolated was reverse transcribed. Produced via immunoSEQ multiplex PCR; TCRdb's table is partial and in-frame only. The data show roughly 160,000 clones, 7% to 9% seen once. The sequenced sample consisted of central memory CD4+ T cells from blood. All receptors come from a man aged 18 to 35 with type 1 diabetes.

Only a few counts were recorded for this clone. V gene TRBV27 combines with J gene TRBJ2-5; 7 nucleotides match TRBD2. TRBJ2-7 explains the end of the DNA better; the J call may be wrong. Germline values: CDR1 MNHEY, CDR2 SMNVEV (reference sequence). The CDR3 runs to 14 residues. This chain's CDR3 is CASRSAGSSYEQYF. CDR3 nucleotide sequence: TGTGCCAGCAGATCAGCGGGGAGCTCCTACGAGCAGTACTTC.

The chain carries TRBV6-6 and TRBJ1-6; weak D call: TRBD1 (5 bases). Trimming took off 6 bases at V and 10 bases at J, with 19 bases between the two ends. The germline CDR1 and CDR2 sequences are MNHNY and SVGAGI (reference sequence). CDR3 length: 15 amino acids. The CDR3 protein is CASSEEGLMGSPLHF. The CDR3 DNA sequence: TGTGCCAGCAGCGAGGAGGGACTTATGGGGTCACCCCTCCACTTT.

A few counts support this clone. The rearrangement joins TRBV27 to TRBJ2-1; D possibly corresponds to TRBD1 (5 bases). Germline CDR1 is MNHEY and CDR2 is SMNVEV (reference sequence). The V and J ends lost 7 bases and 1 base respectively, with 14 bases between them. The CDR3 runs to 15 residues. The CDR3 loop is CASTDQGRSYNEQFF. The CDR3, as DNA: TGTGCCAGCACCGACCAGGGTAGGTCCTACAATGAGCAGTTCTTC.

This clone was found a few times. The chain carries TRBV18 and TRBJ1-1; D might be TRBD1 (5 bases). Between the trimmed V and J ends, which lost 2 bases and 7 bases, there was a span of 11 bases. Per the germline V gene, CDR1 is KGHSH and CDR2 is LQKENI. The CDR3 contains 13 residues. CDR3 sequence (DNA): TGTGCCAGCTCACCATCAGGGACTGGTGAAGCTTTCTTT. The encoded protein is CASSPSGTGEAFF.

The V gene is TRBV19, the J gene TRBJ1-2; tentative D call: TRBD1 (5 bases). V was cut by 7 bases and J by 2 bases, with 14 bases left in between. The germline V gene has CDR1 LNHDA and CDR2 SQIVND (reference sequence). There are 14 residues in the CDR3. In DNA form, the CDR3 reads TGTGCCAGTACCATCTCAGACAGCAACTATGGCTACACCTTC. Translated: CASTISDSNYGYTF.

A few counts support this clone. The V gene is TRBV7-2, the J gene TRBJ2-5, with 11 positions matching TRBD2. V lost 1 base and J lost 5; bases outside the gene matches: 6. CDR3 length equals 16 residues. Germline values: CDR1 SGHTA, CDR2 FQGNSA. The CDR3 DNA is TGTGCCAGCAGCTTAGTTAGCGGGGGGGCCCAGGAGACCCAGTACTTC. This codes for CASSLVSGGAQETQYF.

This clone showed up just a few times. This sequence joins TRBV11-2 and TRBJ1-3; a weak D match, TRBD1 (5 bases). The CDR3 is 15 amino acids. CDR1 is SGHAT, CDR2 FQNNGV, per germline. Trimming took off 1 base at V and 3 bases at J, with 10 bases between the two ends. CDR3 protein: CASSLGFTGGNTIYF. CDR3 nucleotide sequence: TGTGCCAGCAGCTTAGGGTTCACAGGTGGAAACACCATATATTTT. The variable domain in full, with the rest retrieved from reference TRBV11-2 and TRBJ1-3, is EAGVAQSPRYKIIEKRQSVAFWCNPISGHATLYWYQQILGQGPKLLIQFQNNGVVDDSQLPKDRFSAERLKGVDSTLKIQPAKLEDSAVYLCASSLGFTGGNTIYFGEGSWLTVV.

The chain recombines TRBV12-2 with TRBJ2-7; the table gives TRBD2 as D, unverified against the DNA. TRBV12-2 is a documented pseudogene. The CDR3 totals 16 residues. CDR3 loop: CASRLSGLTSSYEQYF. The CDR3 DNA reads as TGTGCAAGTCGCTTGTCGGGACTAACGAGCTCCTACGAGCAGTACTTC.

This clone was found a few times. This chain joins TRBV7-9 and TRBJ1-5; TRBD1 aligns across 8 bases. V lost 7 bases and J lost 2; bases outside the gene matches: 1. This CDR3 has 13 amino acids. The germline CDR1 and CDR2 sequences are SEHNR and FQNEAQ (reference sequence). The CDR3 sequence is CASMGQGNQPQHF. DNA for the CDR3: TGTGCCAGCATGGGACAGGGCAATCAGCCCCAGCATTTT.

The chain recombines TRBV5-4 with TRBJ2-3; the D gene is possibly TRBD2 (5 bases). The CDR3 is 15 amino acids. Germline-derived CDR1 and CDR2 are SGHNT and YYREEE (reference sequence). V was pared by 2 bases and J by 3 bases, with 13 bases between. CDR3 DNA sequence: TGTGCCAGCAGCTTAGGACGGGGTGGGACAGATACGCAGTATTTT. Translating it yields CASSLGRGGTDTQYF.

This clone turned up a few times. Other nucleotide sequences in the sample specify the same CDR3. The V and J genes are TRBV5-1 and TRBJ2-2; 8 bases are a match to TRBD1. CDR1 and CDR2 from the germline V gene are SGHRS and YFSETQ. CDR3 length equals 15 residues. J gave up 1 base and V 2 bases, and 1 base lay outside the gene matches. As DNA, the CDR3 is TGCGCCAGCAGCTTAGGACAGGGGAACACCGGGGAGCTGTTTTTT. Translating gives CASSLGQGNTGELFF. Looking up the rest from reference TRBV5-1 and TRBJ2-2 gives the full variable domain: KAGVTQTPRYLIKTRGQQVTLSCSPISGHRSVSWYQQTPGQGLQFLFEYFSETQRNKGNFPGRFSGRQFSNSRSEMNVSTLELGDSALYLCASSLGQGNTGELFFGEGSRLTVL.

This clone was detected ten times or more. The V call is TRBV9, the J call TRBJ1-5; D ambiguous. The CDR3 has 15 amino acids. Germline CDR1 is SGDLS and CDR2 is YYNGEE. The V end lost 0 bases, the J end lost 0 bases, and 7 bases lay between the germline ends. The CDR3 coding sequence is TGTGCCAGCAGCGTAGGCGGGGATAGCAATCAGCCCCAGCATTTT. It codes for CASSVGGDSNQPQHF.

This clone was seen a handful of times. The CDR3 DNA reads TGTGCCAGCAGCCCCGCGGGGTACACAGATACGCAGTATTTT. This encodes CASSPAGYTDTQYF. The V gene is TRBV7-2, the J gene TRBJ2-3, with D perhaps matching TRBD2 (6 bases). There are 14 residues in the CDR3. Germline-derived CDR1 and CDR2 are SGHTA and FQGNSA. V lost 5 bases, J lost 2 bases, and 11 bases lay in between.

This clone occurred a few times. The gene calls are TRBV7-9 and TRBJ2-7; TRBD1 might be the D (5 bases). Trimming removed 5 bases from V and 2 bases from J, with 10 bases in between. This CDR3 comprises 13 residues. The germline gives CDR1 SEHNR, CDR2 FQNEAQ (reference sequence). CDR3 nucleotide sequence: TGTGCCAGCAGCACACAACAGGCCTACGAGCAGTACTTC. This encodes CASSTQQAYEQYF.

The chain employs TRBV7-2 and TRBJ1-3, with D unclear. Trimming removed 6 bases at V and 0 bases at J, with 18 bases between. CDR1 SGHTA and CDR2 FQGNSA come from the germline V gene. The CDR3 covers 17 residues. As DNA, the CDR3 is TGTGCCAGCAGTCCCCCAACGGCAGCGCTCTCTGGAAACACCATATATTTT. This translates into CASSPPTAALSGNTIYF.

This sequence joins TRBV6-6 and TRBJ2-4; D unclear. Germline CDR1 MNHNY, CDR2 SVGAGI (reference sequence). Between the trimmed V and J ends, which lost 9 bases and 6 bases, there was a span of 18 bases. This CDR3 has 14 amino acids. The CDR3 sequence is CASQTPSGRNIQYF. The CDR3 bases are TGTGCCAGTCAAACCCCCTCGGGTAGAAACATTCAGTACTTC.

This clone was observed a few times. The rearrangement uses TRBV30 and TRBJ1-5; a weak D match, TRBD1 (5 bases). The V and J ends lost 0 bases and 4 bases respectively, with 10 bases between them. Germline CDR1 GTSNPN, CDR2 SVGIG (reference sequence). This CDR3 comprises 14 residues. Here the CDR3 DNA reads TGTGCCTGGAGTGTCGGGGGGGAAAATCAGCCCCAGCATTTT. It translates to CAWSVGGENQPQHF.

This clone has a count of ten or more. The chain employs TRBV7-2 and TRBJ2-5; D is possibly TRBD1 (6 bases). V was trimmed by 7 bases and J by 2 bases, leaving 14 bases between them. This CDR3 has 14 amino acids. The germline gives CDR1 SGHTA, CDR2 FQGNSA. The chain's CDR3 is CASNRAQGQETQYF. The CDR3 nucleotides read TGTGCCAGCAACAGGGCCCAGGGGCAAGAGACCCAGTACTTC.

With respect to this clone: One end of the junction is discordant with germline, which a read error may explain. The rearrangement uses TRBV7-9 and TRBJ1-4; tentatively, D is TRBD1 (5 bases). The CDR3 length is 13 residues. The germline V gene has CDR1 SEHNR and CDR2 FQNEAQ (reference sequence). The CDR3 loop is CASSFAAGQDIIF. In nucleotides, the CDR3 is TGTGCCAGCAGCTTCGCGGCAGGGCAGGACATAATTTTT.

The gene calls are TRBV5-1 and TRBJ2-2; no definite D call. CDR1 and CDR2 from the germline V gene are SGHRS and YFSETQ. V gave up 0 bases and J gave up 5 bases, with 8 bases separating them. This CDR3 contains 14 residues. The CDR3, as DNA: TGCGCCAGCAGCTTGGCAGGTCGGACCGGGGAGCTGTTTTTT. Its translation is CASSLAGRTGELFF.

Comments on this clone: The same CDR3 can be traced to other DNA sequences in this sample. The chain recombines TRBV7-2 with TRBJ2-5; TRBD2 agrees at 7 bases. Germline assignment: CDR1 SGHTA and CDR2 FQGNSA. Trimming cost V 3 bases and J 2 bases; bases outside gene matches: 0. CDR3 length: 13 amino acids. CDR3 sequence (DNA): TGTGCCAGCAGCTTGGGACTACAAGAGACCCAGTACTTC. It translates to CASSLGLQETQYF. Complete variable domain (other parts from reference TRBV7-2 and TRBJ2-5): GAGVSQSPSNKVTEKGKDVELRCDPISGHTALYWYRQSLGQGLEFLIYFQGNSAPDKSGLPSDRFSAERTGGSVSTLTIQRTQQEDSAVYLCASSLGLQETQYFGPGTRLLVL.

The rearrangement joins TRBV6-5 to TRBJ1-5, with D tentatively TRBD1 (5 bases). This CDR3 has 15 residues. Trimming stripped 6 bases from V and 2 bases from J, with 14 bases between. CDR1 and CDR2 from the germline V gene are MNHEY and SVGAGI. The CDR3 spells CASRKLVQGNQPQHF. The CDR3 DNA follows: TGTGCCAGCAGAAAACTGGTACAGGGCAATCAGCCCCAGCATTTT.

This clone was detected a few times. This chain's CDR3 is CAISPGQGGEAFF. CDR3 DNA sequence: TGTGCCATCAGCCCGGGACAGGGTGGGGAAGCTTTCTTT. This sequence joins TRBV10-3 and TRBJ1-1, with 9 nucleotides matching TRBD1. CDR1 and CDR2 from the germline V gene are ENHRY and SYGVKD. With V trimmed by 6 bases and J by 8 bases, 7 bases remained unmatched. The CDR3 has 13 amino acids.

This clone was seen a handful of times. V gene TRBV7-8 combines with J gene TRBJ2-1, with a weak D call TRBD1 (5 bases). Germline CDR1 is SGHVS and CDR2 is FQNEAQ. The CDR3 covers 15 residues. V was pared by 0 bases and J by 5 bases, with 11 bases between. CDR3 in DNA: TGTGCCAGCAGCTTAGCGACAGAAAGTAACAATGAGCAGTTCTTC. This translates into CASSLATESNNEQFF.

V usage is TRBV11-1 and J usage is TRBJ2-7; D may be TRBD1 (5 bases). V lost 5 bases, J lost 6 bases, and 8 bases lay in between. This CDR3 has 11 residues. Germline V gene data show CDR1 as SGHAT and CDR2 as FQDESV (reference sequence). CDR3 amino acids: CASSPGLEQYF. CDR3 nucleotide sequence: TGTGCCAGCAGCCCAGGGCTCGAGCAGTACTTC.

This clone occurred many times. The CDR3 region has the DNA TGTGCCAGCAGTGGGGACAGCGCTCGGGCTGAAGCTTTCTTT. Protein sequence: CASSGDSARAEAFF. The chain joins TRBV2 to TRBJ1-1, with TRBD1 identical over 7 bases. Germline values: CDR1 SNHLY, CDR2 FYNNEI. V dropped 4 bases and J dropped 6; count of bases not matched to a gene: 8. This CDR3 region has 14 residues.

This clone has just a few counts. This chain uses TRBV15 with TRBJ1-5; TRBD1 matches at 9 bases. V shed 1 base and J 6 bases; nucleotides not matched to a gene: 10. This CDR3 is 17 amino acids long. The germline V gene encodes CDR1 LNHNV and CDR2 YYDKDF (reference sequence). CDR3 in DNA: TGTGCCACCAGCAGAGTGGGTGACAGGGGGGGAGGTCAGCCCCAGCATTTT. Translating it yields CATSRVGDRGGGQPQHF.